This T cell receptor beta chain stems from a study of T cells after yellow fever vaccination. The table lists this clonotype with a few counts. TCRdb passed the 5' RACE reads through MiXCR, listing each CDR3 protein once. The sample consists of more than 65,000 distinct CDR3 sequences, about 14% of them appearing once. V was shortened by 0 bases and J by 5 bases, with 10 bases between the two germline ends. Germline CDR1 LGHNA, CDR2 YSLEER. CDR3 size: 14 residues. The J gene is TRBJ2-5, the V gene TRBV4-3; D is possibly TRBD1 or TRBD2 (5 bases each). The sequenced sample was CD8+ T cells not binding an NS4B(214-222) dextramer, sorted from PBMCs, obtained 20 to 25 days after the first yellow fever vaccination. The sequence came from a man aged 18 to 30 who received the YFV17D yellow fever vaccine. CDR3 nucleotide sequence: TGCGCCAGCAGCCAAGACTGGGGGATTGAGACCCAGTACTTC. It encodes CASSQDWGIETQYF.